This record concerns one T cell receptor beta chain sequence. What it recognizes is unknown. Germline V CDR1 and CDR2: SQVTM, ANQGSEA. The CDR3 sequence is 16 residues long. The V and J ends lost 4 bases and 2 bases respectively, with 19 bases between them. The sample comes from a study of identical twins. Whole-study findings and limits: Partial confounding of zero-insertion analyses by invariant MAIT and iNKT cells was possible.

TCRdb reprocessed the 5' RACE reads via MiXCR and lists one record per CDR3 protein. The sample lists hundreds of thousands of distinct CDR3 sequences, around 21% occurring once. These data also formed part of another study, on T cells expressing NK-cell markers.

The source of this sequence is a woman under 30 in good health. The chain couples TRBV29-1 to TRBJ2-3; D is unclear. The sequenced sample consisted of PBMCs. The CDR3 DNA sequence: TGCAGCGTTGCTCCCAGGCTTGAAGGTTTCACAGATACGCAGTATTTT. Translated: CSVAPRLEGFTDTQYF.